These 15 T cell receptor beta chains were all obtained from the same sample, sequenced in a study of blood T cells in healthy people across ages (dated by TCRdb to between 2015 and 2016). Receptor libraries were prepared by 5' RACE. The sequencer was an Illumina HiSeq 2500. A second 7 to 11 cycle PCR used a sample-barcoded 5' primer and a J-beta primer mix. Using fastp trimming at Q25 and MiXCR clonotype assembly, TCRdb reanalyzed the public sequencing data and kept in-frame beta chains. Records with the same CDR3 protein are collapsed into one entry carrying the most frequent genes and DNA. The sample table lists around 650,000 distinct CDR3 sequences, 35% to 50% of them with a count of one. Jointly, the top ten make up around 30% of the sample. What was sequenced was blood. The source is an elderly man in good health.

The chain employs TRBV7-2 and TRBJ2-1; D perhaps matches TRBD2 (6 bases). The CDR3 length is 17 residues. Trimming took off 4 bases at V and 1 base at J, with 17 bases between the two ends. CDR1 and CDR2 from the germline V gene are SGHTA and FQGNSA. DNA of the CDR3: TGTGCCAGCAGCTCACAAGCCGGGACTTGGTCCTACAATGAGCAGTTCTTC. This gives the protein CASSSQAGTWSYNEQFF.

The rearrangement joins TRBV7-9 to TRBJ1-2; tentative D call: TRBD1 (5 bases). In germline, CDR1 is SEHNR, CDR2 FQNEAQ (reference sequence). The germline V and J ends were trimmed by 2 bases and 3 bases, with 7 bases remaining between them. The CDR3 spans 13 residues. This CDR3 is CASSLKGDYGYTF. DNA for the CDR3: TGTGCCAGCAGCTTAAAAGGGGACTATGGCTACACCTTC. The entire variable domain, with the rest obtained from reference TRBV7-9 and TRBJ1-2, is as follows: DTGVSQNPRHKITKRGQNVTFRCDPISEHNRLYWYRQTLGQGPEFLTYFQNEAQLEKSRLLSDRFSAERPKGSFSTLEIQRTEQGDSAMYLCASSLKGDYGYTFGSGTRLTVV.

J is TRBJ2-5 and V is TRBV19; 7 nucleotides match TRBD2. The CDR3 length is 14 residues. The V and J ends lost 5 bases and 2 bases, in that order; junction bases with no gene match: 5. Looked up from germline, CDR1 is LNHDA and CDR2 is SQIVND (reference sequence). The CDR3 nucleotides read TGTGCCAGTAGTCGCGGGGGAGTTCAAGAGACCCAGTACTTC. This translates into CASSRGGVQETQYF. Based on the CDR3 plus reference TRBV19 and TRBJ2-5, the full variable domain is DGGITQSPKYLFRKEGQNVTLSCEQNLNHDAMYWYRQDPGQGLRLIYYSQIVNDFQKGDIAEGYSVSREKKESFPLTVTSAQKNPTAFYLCASSRGGVQETQYFGPGTRLLVL.

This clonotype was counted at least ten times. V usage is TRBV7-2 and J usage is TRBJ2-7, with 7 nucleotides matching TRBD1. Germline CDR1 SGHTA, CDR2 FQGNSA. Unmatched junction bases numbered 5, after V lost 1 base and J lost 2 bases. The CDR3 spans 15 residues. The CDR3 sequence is CASSLEIGTAYEQYF. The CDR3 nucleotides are TGTGCCAGCAGCTTAGAAATTGGGACAGCCTACGAGCAGTACTTC.

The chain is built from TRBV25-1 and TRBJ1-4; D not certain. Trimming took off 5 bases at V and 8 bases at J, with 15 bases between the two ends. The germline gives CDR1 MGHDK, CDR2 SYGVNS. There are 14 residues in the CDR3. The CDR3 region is CASSIGRTEEKLFF. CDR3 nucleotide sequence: TGTGCCAGCAGTATCGGCCGGACTGAAGAAAAACTGTTTTTT.

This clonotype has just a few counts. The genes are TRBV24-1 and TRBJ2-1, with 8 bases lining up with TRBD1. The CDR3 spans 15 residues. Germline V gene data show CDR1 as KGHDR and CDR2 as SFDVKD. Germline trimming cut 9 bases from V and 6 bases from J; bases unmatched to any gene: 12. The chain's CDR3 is CATGAADRVVNEQFF. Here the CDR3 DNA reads TGTGCCACCGGGGCCGCGGACAGGGTCGTCAATGAGCAGTTCTTC.

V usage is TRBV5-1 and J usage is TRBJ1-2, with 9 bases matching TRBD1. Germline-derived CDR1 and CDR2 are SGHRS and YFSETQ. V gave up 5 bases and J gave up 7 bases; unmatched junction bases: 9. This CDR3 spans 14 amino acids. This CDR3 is CASSPLGQGFGYTF. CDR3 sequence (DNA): TGCGCCAGCAGTCCTCTGGGACAGGGTTTTGGCTACACCTTC.

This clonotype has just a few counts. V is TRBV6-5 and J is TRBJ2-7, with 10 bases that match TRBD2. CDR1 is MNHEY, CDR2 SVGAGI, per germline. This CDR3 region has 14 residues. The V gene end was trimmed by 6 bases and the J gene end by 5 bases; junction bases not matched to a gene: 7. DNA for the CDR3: TGTGCCAGCAGGGCGGGACTAGCGAACCACGAGCAGTACTTC. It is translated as CASRAGLANHEQYF.

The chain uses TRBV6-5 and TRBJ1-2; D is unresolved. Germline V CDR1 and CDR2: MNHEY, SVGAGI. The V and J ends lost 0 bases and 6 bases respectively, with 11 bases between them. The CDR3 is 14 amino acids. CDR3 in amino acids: CASSYSAKINGYTF. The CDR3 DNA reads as TGTGCCAGCAGTTACTCAGCAAAAATAAATGGCTACACCTTC.

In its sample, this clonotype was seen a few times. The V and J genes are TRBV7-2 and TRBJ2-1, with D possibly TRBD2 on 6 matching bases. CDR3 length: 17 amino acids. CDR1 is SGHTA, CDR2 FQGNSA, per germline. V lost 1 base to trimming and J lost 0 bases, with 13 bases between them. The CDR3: CASSLVAGLSSYNEQFF. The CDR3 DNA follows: TGTGCCAGCAGCTTAGTTGCGGGACTCAGCTCCTACAATGAGCAGTTCTTC. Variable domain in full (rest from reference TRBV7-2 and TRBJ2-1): GAGVSQSPSNKVTEKGKDVELRCDPISGHTALYWYRQSLGQGLEFLIYFQGNSAPDKSGLPSDRFSAERTGGSVSTLTIQRTQQEDSAVYLCASSLVAGLSSYNEQFFGPGTRLTVL.

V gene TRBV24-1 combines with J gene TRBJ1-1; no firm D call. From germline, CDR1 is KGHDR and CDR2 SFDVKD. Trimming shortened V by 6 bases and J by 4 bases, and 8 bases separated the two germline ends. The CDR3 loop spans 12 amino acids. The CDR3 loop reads CATSSWGTEAFF. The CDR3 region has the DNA TGTGCCACCAGTTCCTGGGGCACTGAAGCTTTCTTT.

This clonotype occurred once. The DNA of the CDR3 is TGTGCCAGCAGAGGGGGGGAGGGGGCGCACTATGGCTACACCTTC. It codes for CASRGGEGAHYGYTF. This sequence joins TRBV5-4 and TRBJ1-2, with 7 nucleotides matching TRBD1. Germline V gene sequence: CDR1 SGHNT, CDR2 YYREEE (reference sequence). V was pared by 5 bases and J by 3 bases, with 10 bases of the junction left unmatched. There are 15 residues in the CDR3.

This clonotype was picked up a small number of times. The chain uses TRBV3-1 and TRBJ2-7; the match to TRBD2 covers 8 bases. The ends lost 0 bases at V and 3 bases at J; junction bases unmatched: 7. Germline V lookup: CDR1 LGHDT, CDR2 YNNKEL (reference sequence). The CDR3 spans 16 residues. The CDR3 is CASSQDPGGMDYEQYF. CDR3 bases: TGTGCCAGCAGCCAAGATCCGGGGGGGATGGACTACGAGCAGTACTTC.

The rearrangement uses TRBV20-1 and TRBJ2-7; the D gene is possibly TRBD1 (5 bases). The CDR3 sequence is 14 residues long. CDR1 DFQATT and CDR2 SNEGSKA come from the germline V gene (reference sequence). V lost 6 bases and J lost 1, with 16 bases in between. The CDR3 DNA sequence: TGCAGTGCAAAGACAGCCTTGAATTCCTACGAGCAGTACTTC. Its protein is CSAKTALNSYEQYF.

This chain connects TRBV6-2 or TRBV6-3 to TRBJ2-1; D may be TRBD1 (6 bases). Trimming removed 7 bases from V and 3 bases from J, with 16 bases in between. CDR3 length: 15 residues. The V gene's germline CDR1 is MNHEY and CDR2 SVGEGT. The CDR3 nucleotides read TGTGCCAGCAAACTTACCGGGACAATCTACAATGAGCAGTTCTTC. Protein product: CASKLTGTIYNEQFF.